This is a list of T cell receptor beta chains from one sample in a study of T cells in Graves' hyperthyroidism and ophthalmopathy. TCRdb re-derived calls from the multiplex PCR reads in MiXCR, one entry per CDR3 protein. The sample records under 350,000 distinct CDR3 sequences, about 20% being singletons. The sample comprised blood. The receptor source for this set is a woman in her 50s with Graves' hyperthyroidism. Each CDR3 is given with its conserved first and last residue. D genes are given only for firm matches. A row's size may be missing; if present it is once, few, many or a size class.

d_gene	v_gene	len	abundance	j_gene	CDR3nt	CDR3aa
TRBD1	TRBV29-1	13	few	TRBJ2-5	TGCAGCGTTGAGGAGACAGGGCCAGAGACCCAGTACTTC	CSVEETGPETQYF
NA	TRBV10-2	11	NA	TRBJ1-4	TGCGCCAGCAGGTCACAGGGTTTTATGTTTTTT	CASRSQGFMFF
TRBD2	TRBV5-1	16	many	TRBJ2-1	TGCGCCAGCAGCTTGGGGGGGACTAGCGGCTACAATGAGCAGTTCTTC	CASSLGGTSGYNEQFF
TRBD1	TRBV7-3	16	NA	TRBJ1-1	TGTGCCAGCAGCGCTTCAGGGGGCTTTGGTAGCACTGAAGCTTTCTTT	CASSASGGFGSTEAFF
NA	TRBV5-1	15	NA	TRBJ1-4	TGCGCCAGCAGCTTGGCCTCCGGACTTCATGAAAAACTGTTTTTT	CASSLASGLHEKLFF
NA	TRBV28	14	many	TRBJ1-5	TGTGCCAGCAGTTCGCTCGGGGCAGGTCAGCCCCAGCATTTT	CASSSLGAGQPQHF
TRBD1	TRBV11-2	15	NA	TRBJ2-5	TGTGCCAGCAGCCAGCAGAGGGGGCCAAAAGAGACCCAGTACTTC	CASSQQRGPKETQYF
NA	TRBV28	15	few	TRBJ1-4	TGTGCCAGCAGAACTGACGGTTCAACTAATGAAAAACTGTTTTTT	CASRTDGSTNEKLFF
TRBD1	TRBV6-1	20	many	TRBJ2-6	TGTGCCAGCAGGGGGTTCACCCCGGGACAGAAAGGCTCTGGGGCCAACGTCCTGACTTTC	CASRGFTPGQKGSGANVLTF
NA	TRBV7-9	15	NA	TRBJ1-4	TGTGCCAGCTCCGACCCTTTAGTGCGGCGGGAAAAACTGTTTTTT	CASSDPLVRREKLFF
TRBD2	TRBV2	16	few	TRBJ2-2	TGTGCCAGCAGTGAAGAAGTAGCGGGAGCCACCGGGGAGCTGTTTTTT	CASSEEVAGATGELFF
TRBD2	TRBV2	16	many	TRBJ2-3	TGTGCCAGCACGGGCGGGGGGCCGCTCCCGACAGATACGCAGTATTTT	CASTGGGPLPTDTQYF
NA	TRBV6-2/TRBV6-3	12	few	TRBJ1-5	TGTGCCAGCAGTTACTTTCAGCAGCCCCAGCATTTT	CASSYFQQPQHF
NA	TRBV10-3	13	few	TRBJ1-6	TGTGCCATCAGTGAACAGGTCGGTTCACCCCTCCACTTT	CAISEQVGSPLHF
NA	TRBV20-1	13	many	TRBJ2-1	TGCAGTGCTAGAGTAGTCGACTACAATGAGCAGTTCTTC	CSARVVDYNEQFF
NA	TRBV12-3/TRBV12-4	13	few	TRBJ2-5	TGTGCCAGCAGTGTCTTGGCGAGCGAGACCCAGTACTTC	CASSVLASETQYF
TRBD2	TRBV10-1	13	many	TRBJ2-1	TGCGCCAGCAGTGAACCTAGGACTAGCGAGCAGTTCTTC	CASSEPRTSEQFF
TRBD2	TRBV18	14	many	TRBJ2-1	TGTGCCAGCCGACTAGCGGGAGGATCAAGTGAGCAGTTCTTC	CASRLAGGSSEQFF
TRBD1	TRBV20-1	13	NA	TRBJ1-2	TGCAGTGCTAGAGAGGACAGGGTGGTAGGCTACACCTTC	CSAREDRVVGYTF
TRBD2	TRBV7-3	18	NA	TRBJ2-3	TGTGCCAGCAGCCCGAGGTCTAGCGGAAGTGCTAGCACAGATACGCAGTATTTT	CASSPRSSGSASTDTQYF
TRBD2	TRBV13	15	few	TRBJ2-1	TGTGCCAGCAGCTTAGACGGGAGGGCCTCGGGAGAGCAGTTCTTC	CASSLDGRASGEQFF
TRBD2	TRBV24-1	14	few	TRBJ2-5	TGTGCCTCCCTAGCGGGAGGGCCCAGTGAGACCCAGTACTTC	CASLAGGPSETQYF
NA	TRBV5-1	17	NA	TRBJ1-5	TGCGCCAGCCCGAGGCCGCCCGGGACGGGAGCCAATCAGCCCCAGCATTTT	CASPRPPGTGANQPQHF
NA	TRBV12-3/TRBV12-4	13	many	TRBJ2-1	TGTGCCAGCAGTTTAGGGCCATCCCCTGAGCAGTTCTTC	CASSLGPSPEQFF
NA	TRBV19	15	NA	TRBJ1-5	TGTGCCAGTAGTATAGGAGGGCGCAGCAATCAGCCCCAGCATTTT	CASSIGGRSNQPQHF
NA	TRBV20-1	14	many	TRBJ2-1	TGCAGTGCGGGGGAGGCAACGCGGTCCAATGAGCAGTTCTTC	CSAGEATRSNEQFF
TRBD2	TRBV27	16	few	TRBJ2-1	TGTGCCAGCAATTCTGGCCTGACTAGCGGGAGAAATGAGCAGTTCTTC	CASNSGLTSGRNEQFF
NA	TRBV11-2	15	NA	TRBJ2-7	TGTGCCAGCAGCCCGGGACTGAAAAGCTCCTACGAGCAGTACTTC	CASSPGLKSSYEQYF
NA	TRBV6-1	13	NA	TRBJ1-1	TGTGCCAGCAAACAGGGTATTAACACTGAAGCTTTCTTT	CASKQGINTEAFF
NA	TRBV28	14	few	TRBJ2-7	TGTGCCAGCAGTTTTGCGGGGAAAGGCTACGAGCAGTACTTC	CASSFAGKGYEQYF
NA	TRBV7-7	12	NA	TRBJ2-2	TGTGCTAGCACTAGTCCCACCGGGGAGCTGTTTTTT	CASTSPTGELFF
NA	TRBV15	15	many	TRBJ2-3	TGTGCCACCAGCCACCTAGCCTCGGACACAGATACGCAGTATTTT	CATSHLASDTDTQYF
TRBD2	TRBV7-9	17	few	TRBJ2-1	TGTGCCAGCAGCTTAGCCCCGACTAGCCTACTCTACAATGAGCAGTTCTTC	CASSLAPTSLLYNEQFF
TRBD2	TRBV7-9	15	few	TRBJ2-7	TGTGCCAGCAGCTCCTCGGGACTAGGGCCGGGCGAGCAGTACTTC	CASSSSGLGPGEQYF
NA	TRBV7-8	14	few	TRBJ1-2	TGTGCCAGCAGCTCTACAGGACTGAGATATGGCTACACCTTC	CASSSTGLRYGYTF
NA	TRBV20-1	15	NA	TRBJ1-2	TGCAGTGCCCGCAGCCCGAGGGGTGGGACTGGTGGCTACACCTTC	CSARSPRGGTGGYTF
TRBD1	TRBV5-1	14	few	TRBJ2-3	TGCGCCAGCAGCAGGGGACAGGGGGCAGATACGCAGTATTTT	CASSRGQGADTQYF
NA	TRBV19	15	NA	TRBJ1-5	TGTGCCAGTAGTAATGGGGGAGTCGGCAATCAGCCCCAGCATTTT	CASSNGGVGNQPQHF
NA	TRBV11-2	13	NA	TRBJ2-1	TGTGCCAGCAGCTGGGACTCCATCAATGAGCAGTTCTTC	CASSWDSINEQFF
TRBD1	TRBV28	15	many	TRBJ2-3	TGTGCCAGCAGTACCGGGACAGGGGACTTCGATACGCAGTATTTT	CASSTGTGDFDTQYF
TRBD2	TRBV27	17	many	TRBJ2-3	TGTGCCAGCAGTCAAACCGGGACTAGCGGGGGCACAGATACGCAGTATTTT	CASSQTGTSGGTDTQYF
TRBD1	TRBV28	16	few	TRBJ1-6	TGTGCCAGCATTCTCGGGACAGGGCGCTCTAATTCACCCCTCCACTTT	CASILGTGRSNSPLHF
NA	TRBV20-1	13	NA	TRBJ1-1	TGCAGTGCTAGGGGAGGGATAAACACTGGAGCTTTCTTT	CSARGGINTGAFF
NA	TRBV20-1	15	NA	TRBJ2-1	TGCAGTGCTATCGGCGAGCCAAGCTCCTACAATGAGCAGTTCTTC	CSAIGEPSSYNEQFF
NA	TRBV6-1	14	many	TRBJ2-1	TGTGCCAGCAGTGAAGAGGACAGAAACAATGAGCAGTTCTTC	CASSEEDRNNEQFF
NA	TRBV25-1	12	few	TRBJ1-1	TGTGCCAGCAGTGAGGGGGGGCTGGAAGCTTTCTTT	CASSEGGLEAFF
NA	TRBV4-1	20	NA	TRBJ2-4	TGCGCCAGCAGCCAAAAAAAGGGGGGGGGATCGCAGGCGGTCAAAAACATTCAGTACTTC	CASSQKKGGGSQAVKNIQYF
NA	TRBV11-2	13	many	TRBJ2-7	TGTGCCAGCAGCCTCGGGTCAGCCTACGAGCAGTACTTC	CASSLGSAYEQYF
NA	TRBV5-1	15	NA	TRBJ1-4	TGCGCCAGCAGCACCCAGGGACAAGTTAATGAAAAACTGTTTTTT	CASSTQGQVNEKLFF
NA	TRBV28	18	many	TRBJ1-2	TGTGCCACCCCAGGTGGAAGAGGGGACAACACACCAATCTATGGCTACACCTTC	CATPGGRGDNTPIYGYTF
NA	TRBV4-1	12	NA	TRBJ1-5	TGCGCCAGCAGCCAAGACAAAAAGCCCCAGCATTTT	CASSQDKKPQHF
TRBD2	TRBV5-6	14	NA	TRBJ2-7	TGTGCCAGCAGCTTGGTAGCGGGAGGTCTGGAGCAGTACTTC	CASSLVAGGLEQYF